This TCR beta chain comes out of a study of blood T cell repertoires in COVID-19. Some clones are missing from TCRdb's copy, which holds only in-frame ones; the method was immunoSEQ multiplex PCR. The sample holds a few hundred thousand clones, more than 75% seen once. CDR3 length: 13 amino acids. V shed 5 bases and J 7 bases; nucleotides not matched to a gene: 5. The sequenced material came from peripheral blood. V gene TRBV12-3 or TRBV12-4 combines with J gene TRBJ1-2; TRBD1 matches at 9 bases. The TCR sequence derives from a man in his forties with active or convalescent COVID-19. CDR3 coding DNA: TGTGCCAGCAGTCCTGGGACAGGGTTTGGCTACACCTTC. Residues: CASSPGTGFGYTF.